One T cell receptor (beta chain) is described in this entry. This clonotype was counted between two and nine times. Its target antigen remains unknown. Nothing much larger sits one base from this clone, and base qualities are not available. Taken from cysteine to phenylalanine, the CDR3 has 13 residues. Just CDR3 DNA is preserved here, 39 bases in frame from base 1. CDR1 and CDR2 (SGHTA, FQGTGA) derive from the germline V gene. V loses 1 base of germline sequence and J loses 5 bases, and the interval between the two ends is 6 bases. This sample is part of a study of patients and donors after allogeneic stem cell transplantation (dated by TCRdb to the early 2020s). Library construction relied on RT-PCR. The listed sequencing device is NextSeq 550. In-frame beta chains were kept once TCRdb had trimmed the public reads at Q25 with fastp and called clones with MiXCR. Each entry merges the rows of one CDR3 protein and shows their most common DNA and genes. The sample table shows 150,000 to 250,000 distinct CDR3 sequences, and more than 35% are seen once. About 30% of the sample goes to the ten largest clones.

The receptor was derived from a human donor who was either an allogeneic HSCT recipient or a stem cell or donor lymphocyte infusion donor (not recorded which). It is not recorded whose cells these are; they may come from a transplant donor. Sequenced: blood, either unsorted or a sorted T cell fraction (not recorded which). The chain links TRBV7-3 with TRBJ1-5, with the identity of the D gene unclear. The DNA is as follows: TGTGCCAGCAGCTTAAGGGTCGATCAGCCCCAGCATTTT. The resulting protein is CASSLRVDQPQHF.